This entry describes one T cell receptor beta chain. What this receptor recognizes is not known. No base qualities exist here, and no much larger clone lies one base off it. The data were obtained in a study of shared T cell receptors in the human thymus (dated by TCRdb to the early 2020s). As for the study more broadly: The study examined how the human thymus generates shared, self-reactive T-cell receptor alpha chains.

Libraries were prepared through the immunoSEQ multiplex PCR assay. Not all clones reach the TCRdb copy of this immuneACCESS table, which keeps in-frame sequences only. Checked studies attribute under half of the gap to unresolved V genes and leave the rest unexplained. The sample profile shows more than 300,000 clones; more than 85% of them were found once. The ten largest clones take up approximately 0.02% of the sample. The sample consisted of thymocytes. The TCR comes from a human donor.

The DNA is as follows: TGTGCCAGCAGTTTATCTCGGGTGGGGCCCGGGGAGCTGTTTTTT. The encoded protein is CASSLSRVGPGELFF. The chain couples TRBV27 to TRBJ2-2; matching of 5 bases hints at TRBD1 as the D gene. From the cysteine through the phenylalanine, the CDR3 covers 15 amino acids. Solely the CDR3 DNA is kept, with 45 bases framed from the first base. V and J lose 0 bases and 6 bases, and a span of 11 bases separates them. In the germline V gene (reference sequence), CDR1 corresponds to MNHEY and CDR2 to SMNVEV.